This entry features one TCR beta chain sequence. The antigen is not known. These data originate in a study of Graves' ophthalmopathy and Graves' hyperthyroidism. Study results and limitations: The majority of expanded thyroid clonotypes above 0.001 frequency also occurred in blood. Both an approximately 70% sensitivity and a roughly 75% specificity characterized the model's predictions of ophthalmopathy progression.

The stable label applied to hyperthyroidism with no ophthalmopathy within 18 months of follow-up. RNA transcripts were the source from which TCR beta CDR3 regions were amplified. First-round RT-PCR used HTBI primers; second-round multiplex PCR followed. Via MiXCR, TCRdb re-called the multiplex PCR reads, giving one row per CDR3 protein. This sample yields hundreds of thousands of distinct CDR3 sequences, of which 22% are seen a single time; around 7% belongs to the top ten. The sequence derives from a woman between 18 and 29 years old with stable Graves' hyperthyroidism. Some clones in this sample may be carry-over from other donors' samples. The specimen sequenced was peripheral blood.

The CDR3 reads CASSAGRRIGYTF. For the CDR3, the DNA is TGTGCCAGCAGTGCAGGAAGACGGATTGGCTACACCTTC. The chain is built from TRBV2 and TRBJ1-2; unclear D gene. Per germline, CDR1 SNHLY and CDR2 FYNNEI. This CDR3 spans 13 amino acids. V shed 4 bases and J shed 7 bases, with 13 bases lying between them.